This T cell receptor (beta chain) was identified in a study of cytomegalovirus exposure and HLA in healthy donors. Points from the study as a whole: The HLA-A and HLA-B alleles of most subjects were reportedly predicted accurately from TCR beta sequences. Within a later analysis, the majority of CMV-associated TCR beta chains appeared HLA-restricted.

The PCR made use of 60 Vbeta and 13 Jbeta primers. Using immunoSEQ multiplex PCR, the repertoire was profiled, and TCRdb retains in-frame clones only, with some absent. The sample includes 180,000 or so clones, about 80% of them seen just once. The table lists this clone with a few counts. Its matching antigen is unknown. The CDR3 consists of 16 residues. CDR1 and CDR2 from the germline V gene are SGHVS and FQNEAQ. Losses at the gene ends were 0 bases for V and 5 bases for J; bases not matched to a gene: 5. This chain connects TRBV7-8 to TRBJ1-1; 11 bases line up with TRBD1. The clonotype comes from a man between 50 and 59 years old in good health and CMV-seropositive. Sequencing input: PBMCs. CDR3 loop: CASSLAPWDRGTEAFF. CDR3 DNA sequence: TGTGCCAGCAGCTTAGCGCCCTGGGACAGGGGGACTGAAGCTTTCTTT.